The present T cell receptor (beta chain) was sequenced within a study of patients and donors after allogeneic stem cell transplantation. MiXCR was run by TCRdb on the RT-PCR reads, yielding one entry per CDR3 protein. In the table there are approximately 27,000 distinct CDR3 sequences, about 8% of which are singletons. The CDR3 runs 14 residues. The sequenced sample consisted of blood, either unsorted or a sorted T cell fraction (not recorded which). The chain recombines TRBV21-1 with TRBJ2-5; TRBD1 was called by the table and not checked on the DNA. TRBV21-1 is shown as a pseudogene. The TCR originated in a human donor who was either an allogeneic HSCT recipient or a stem cell or donor lymphocyte infusion donor (not recorded which). It is not recorded whose cells these are; they may come from a transplant donor. CDR3 nucleotide sequence: TGTGCCAGCGGACAGGGTATTGTCCAAGAGACCCAGTACTTC. The encoded protein is CASGQGIVQETQYF.